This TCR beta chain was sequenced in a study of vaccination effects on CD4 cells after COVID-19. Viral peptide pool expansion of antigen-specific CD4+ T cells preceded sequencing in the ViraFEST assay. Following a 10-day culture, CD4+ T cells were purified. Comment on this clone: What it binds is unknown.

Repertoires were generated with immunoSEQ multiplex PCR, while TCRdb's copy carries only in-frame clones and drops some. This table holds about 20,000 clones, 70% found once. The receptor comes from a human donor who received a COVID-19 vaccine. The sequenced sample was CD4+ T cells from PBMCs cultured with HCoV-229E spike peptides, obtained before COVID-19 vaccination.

The CDR3 loop is CASSLTSGRNTGELFF. The DNA of the CDR3 is TGTGCCAGCAGCCTTACTAGCGGGAGAAACACCGGGGAGCTGTTTTTT. This chain connects TRBV3-1 (or the pseudogene TRBV3-2) to TRBJ2-2, with 11 bases that match TRBD2. The CDR3 sequence is 16 residues long. The V gene end was trimmed by 4 bases and the J gene end by 2 bases; junction bases not matched to a gene: 3. The V gene's germline CDR1 is LGHDT and CDR2 YNNKEL (reference sequence).